The rows below give T cell receptor beta chains drawn from one sample of a study of response to subunit inactivated influenza vaccine. One entry per CDR3 protein, called by TCRdb with MiXCR from the RT-PCR reads. Of 160,000 or so distinct CDR3 sequences in the sample, under 13% are singletons; the top ten hold around 12%. This specimen consisted of non-naive T cells sorted from PBMCs, obtained 45 days after vaccination. All receptors derive from a man over 45 who received an inactivated influenza vaccine. The CDR3 runs from the conserved cysteine through the conserved F or W. Each record gives: D gene, J gene, clone size, V gene, CDR3 protein, CDR3 DNA. A D gene is named only where the DNA matches it firmly. Only some rows state a clone size, as once, few, many or a class for expanded clones.

d_call: -; j_call: TRBJ2-1; clone_size: few; v_call: TRBV12-3/TRBV12-4; cdr3_aa: CASSPETYNEQFF; cdr3_nt: TGTGCCAGCAGTCCCGAGACGTACAATGAGCAGTTCTTC
d_call: -; j_call: TRBJ2-1; clone_size: many; v_call: TRBV5-1; cdr3_aa: CASSLWNEQFF; cdr3_nt: TGCGCCAGCAGCTTGTGGAATGAGCAGTTCTTC
d_call: -; j_call: TRBJ2-7; clone_size: -; v_call: TRBV10-3; cdr3_aa: CAIRVSRTTYEQYF; cdr3_nt: TGTGCCATCAGGGTCTCCCGTACGACCTACGAGCAGTACTTC
d_call: -; j_call: TRBJ2-7; clone_size: many; v_call: TRBV5-5; cdr3_aa: CASTLTPDSSYEQYF; cdr3_nt: TGTGCCAGCACCCTGACCCCAGACAGCTCCTACGAGCAGTACTTC
d_call: TRBD1; j_call: TRBJ1-5; clone_size: few; v_call: TRBV6-2/TRBV6-3; cdr3_aa: CASAASPGTGGNMRPQHF; cdr3_nt: TGTGCCAGCGCCGCTTCTCCCGGGACAGGGGGCAATATGAGGCCCCAGCATTTT
d_call: -; j_call: TRBJ1-5; clone_size: -; v_call: TRBV12-3/TRBV12-4; cdr3_aa: CASSLDRVDQPQHF; cdr3_nt: TGTGCCAGCAGTTTAGACAGGGTCGATCAGCCCCAGCATTTT
d_call: -; j_call: TRBJ1-2; clone_size: -; v_call: TRBV20-1; cdr3_aa: CSASRDTNYGYTF; cdr3_nt: TGCAGTGCTAGCCGGGACACCAACTATGGCTACACCTTC
d_call: -; j_call: TRBJ2-7; clone_size: -; v_call: TRBV12-3/TRBV12-4; cdr3_aa: CASSVNRYYEQYF; cdr3_nt: TGTGCCAGCAGTGTAAACAGATACTACGAGCAGTACTTC
d_call: TRBD2; j_call: TRBJ2-1; clone_size: -; v_call: TRBV15; cdr3_aa: CATSRARTSGISYNEQFF; cdr3_nt: TGTGCCACCAGCAGAGCCCGGACTAGCGGGATATCCTACAATGAGCAGTTCTTC
d_call: -; j_call: TRBJ2-1; clone_size: few; v_call: TRBV7-2; cdr3_aa: CASSPQTGSYNEQFF; cdr3_nt: TGTGCCAGCAGCCCTCAGACAGGATCCTACAATGAGCAGTTCTTC
d_call: TRBD2; j_call: TRBJ2-2; clone_size: few; v_call: TRBV7-8; cdr3_aa: CASRPTSGLTGELFF; cdr3_nt: TGTGCCAGCAGACCCACTAGCGGCCTCACCGGGGAGCTGTTTTTT
d_call: -; j_call: TRBJ2-7; clone_size: few; v_call: TRBV7-9; cdr3_aa: CASSLGVPYEQYF; cdr3_nt: TGTGCCAGCAGCTTAGGGGTCCCCTACGAGCAGTACTTC